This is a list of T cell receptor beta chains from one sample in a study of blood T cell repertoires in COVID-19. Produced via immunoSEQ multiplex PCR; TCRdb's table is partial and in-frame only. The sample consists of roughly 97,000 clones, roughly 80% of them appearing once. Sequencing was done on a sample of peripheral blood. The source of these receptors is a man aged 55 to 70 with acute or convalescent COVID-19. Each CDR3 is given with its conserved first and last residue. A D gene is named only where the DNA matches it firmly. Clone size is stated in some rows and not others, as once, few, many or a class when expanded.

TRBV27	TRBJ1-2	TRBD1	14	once	CASSPLDRGLGYTF	TGTGCCAGCAGTCCCCTCGACAGGGGGCTTGGCTACACCTTC
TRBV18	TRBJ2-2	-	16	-	CASSPILVGNTGELFF	TGTGCCAGCTCGCCAATCCTAGTGGGGAACACCGGGGAGCTGTTTTTT
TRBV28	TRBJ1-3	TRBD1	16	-	CASSLGTGPSGNTIYF	TGTGCCAGCAGTTTAGGGACAGGGCCTTCTGGAAACACCATATATTTT
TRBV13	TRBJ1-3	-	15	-	CASSLAGGSGNTIYF	TGTGCCAGCAGCTTAGCCGGGGGCTCTGGAAACACCATATATTTT
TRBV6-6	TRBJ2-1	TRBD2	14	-	CASSQRGKSHEQFF	TGTGCCAGCAGCCAGCGGGGGAAGTCCCATGAGCAGTTCTTC
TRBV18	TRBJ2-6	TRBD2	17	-	CASSPDRGGVGANVLTF	TGTGCCAGCTCACCAGACCGGGGGGGCGTTGGGGCCAACGTCCTGACTTTC
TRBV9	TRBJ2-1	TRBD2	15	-	CASSVGTSSYNEQFF	TGTGCCAGCAGCGTAGGGACTAGCTCCTACAATGAGCAGTTCTTC
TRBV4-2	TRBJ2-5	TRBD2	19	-	CASSQALGLAGGAAKTQYF	TGTGCCAGCAGCCAAGCCCTAGGACTAGCGGGAGGGGCCGCGAAGACCCAGTACTTC
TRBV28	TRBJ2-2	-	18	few	CASPPSEGAAFGTGELFF	TGTGCCAGTCCCCCTTCTGAGGGAGCGGCTTTTGGCACCGGGGAGCTGTTTTTT
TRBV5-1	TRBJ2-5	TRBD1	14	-	CASSTGTGGETQYF	TGCGCCAGCAGCACAGGGACAGGGGGGGAGACCCAGTACTTC
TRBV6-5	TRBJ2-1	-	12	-	CATRDSYNEQFF	TGTGCCACCCGGGACTCCTACAATGAGCAGTTCTTC
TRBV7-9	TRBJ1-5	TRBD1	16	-	CASSYADRGPNQPQHF	TGTGCCAGCAGCTACGCAGACAGGGGACCAAATCAGCCCCAGCATTTT
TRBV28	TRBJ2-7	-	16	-	CASSSPKAGLNYEQYF	TGTGCCAGCAGTTCCCCAAAGGCGGGTCTAAACTACGAGCAGTACTTC
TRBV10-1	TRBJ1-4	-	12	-	CASSESREKLFF	TGCGCCAGCAGTGAGTCGCGGGAAAAACTGTTTTTT
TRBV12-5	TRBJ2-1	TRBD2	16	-	CASGLPYGLADNEQFF	TGTGCTAGTGGTTTGCCCTACGGACTAGCGGACAATGAGCAGTTCTTC
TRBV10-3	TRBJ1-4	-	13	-	CATSAGQNEKLFF	TGTGCCACCTCGGCGGGCCAGAATGAAAAACTGTTTTTT
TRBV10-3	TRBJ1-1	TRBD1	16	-	CAISESGTALYTEAFF	TGTGCCATCAGTGAATCCGGGACAGCTCTTTACACTGAAGCTTTCTTT
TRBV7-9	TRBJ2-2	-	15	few	CASSLETSLSGELFF	TGTGCCAGCAGCTTGGAGACTAGTTTGTCCGGGGAGCTGTTTTTT
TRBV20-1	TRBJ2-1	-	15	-	CSASRRGLTYNEQFF	TGCAGTGCTAGTCGGCGGGGGCTAACCTACAATGAGCAGTTCTTC